Below, 26 T cell receptor beta chains from the same sample are listed, as sequenced in a study of blood T cells in healthy people across ages. The use of a sample-barcoded 5' primer and a J-beta primer mix characterized a second PCR of about 6 to 11 cycles. TCRdb called the 5' RACE reads again in MiXCR, with one record for every CDR3 protein. The sample comprises about 830,000 distinct CDR3 sequences, about 59% of which are singletons, and 25% to 30% rests with the top ten. Sequences were obtained from blood. Source of these receptors: a man between 25 and 39 years old in good health.

The genes are TRBV7-2 and TRBJ1-4, with 10 bases aligning to TRBD1. The V segment lost 5 bases and the J segment 5 bases; nucleotides outside the gene matches: 8. From germline, CDR1 is SGHTA and CDR2 FQGNSA. The CDR3 is 16 amino acids. The CDR3, as DNA: TGTGCCAGCAGCCAGTATCGGACAGGGGGAAATGAAAAACTGTTTTTT. Its translation is CASSQYRTGGNEKLFF.

This clonotype was recorded a few times. The rearrangement uses TRBV7-2 and TRBJ2-5; D unresolved. The J call may be incorrect, as the DNA end agrees better with TRBJ2-7. The germline V gene encodes CDR1 SGHTA and CDR2 FQGNSA. This CDR3 contains 14 residues. In nucleotides, the CDR3 is TGTGCCAGCAGCCCTAGGGTTGTCGGGTACGAGCAGTACTTC. Encoded protein: CASSPRVVGYEQYF.

In its sample, this clonotype was seen a few times. The chain is built from TRBV28 and TRBJ2-7; D not certain. CDR3 size: 13 residues. Trimming took off 3 bases at V and 5 bases at J, with 11 bases between the two ends. Germline V gives CDR1 MDHEN, CDR2 SYDVKM. The CDR3 region has the DNA TGTGCCAGCAGTTTTCCAGGCGTAGACGAGCAGTACTTC. Its translation: CASSFPGVDEQYF.

The V gene is TRBV6-2 or TRBV6-3, the J gene TRBJ2-1, with D tentatively TRBD2 (5 bases). Germline V CDR1 and CDR2: MNHEY, SVGEGT. The V end lost 0 bases, the J end lost 4 bases, and 22 bases lay between the germline ends. CDR3 length: 19 amino acids. For the CDR3, the DNA is TGTGCCAGCAGTTACTCGAGTACTGGAGGTCCCTCCGTTTACAATGAGCAGTTCTTC. Its translation is CASSYSSTGGPSVYNEQFF.

This chain joins TRBV7-2 and TRBJ2-3; TRBD2 agrees at 15 bases. Unmatched junction bases numbered 4, after V lost 3 bases and J lost 6 bases. CDR3 size: 16 residues. Germline-derived CDR1 and CDR2 are SGHTA and FQGNSA. The CDR3 loop reads CASSLGLAGGRDTQYF. DNA for the CDR3: TGTGCCAGCAGCTTGGGACTAGCGGGGGGCCGCGATACGCAGTATTTT.

This clonotype was counted a few times. The chain couples TRBV6-2 or TRBV6-3 to TRBJ2-4, with 9 positions matching TRBD2. Gene TRBJ2-7 matches the end of the DNA better, so the J call may be wrong. This CDR3 region has 13 residues. Per germline, CDR1 MNHEY and CDR2 SVGEGT. The CDR3 sequence is CASIPAGGYEQYF. The CDR3 bases are TGTGCCAGCATCCCAGCGGGAGGCTACGAGCAGTACTTC.

The CDR3 coding sequence is TGTGCCAGCATAAGACAGGGGAACCAAGAGACCCAGTACTTC. Amino acids: CASIRQGNQETQYF. The chain uses TRBV6-6 and TRBJ2-5, with 8 bases fitting TRBD1. Germline trimming cut 7 bases from V and 0 bases from J; bases unmatched to any gene: 4. Per the germline V gene, CDR1 is MNHNY and CDR2 is SVGAGI (reference sequence). The CDR3 runs 14 residues.

This rearrangement joins TRBV15 to TRBJ2-1; D is unclear. The V end was cut by 6 bases, the J end by 4 bases, with 10 bases between. The CDR3 loop spans 13 amino acids. Germline V gives CDR1 LNHNV, CDR2 YYDKDF (reference sequence). CDR3 loop: CATSGPGYNEQFF. The CDR3 DNA reads TGTGCCACCAGTGGCCCCGGATACAATGAGCAGTTCTTC.

V and J are TRBV29-1 and TRBJ1-1, with a tentative D call TRBD1 (5 bases). Looked up from germline, CDR1 is SQVTM and CDR2 is ANQGSEA. This CDR3 spans 13 amino acids. Trimming cost V 2 bases and J 4 bases, with 11 bases left between them. The CDR3 loop reads CSVEYGGGTEAFF. The CDR3 DNA sequence: TGCAGCGTTGAATACGGGGGGGGCACTGAAGCTTTCTTT.

CDR3 sequence (DNA): TGTGCCAGCAGTTACGAGGTCCGGAGCACTGAAGCTTTCTTT. Amino acid sequence: CASSYEVRSTEAFF. The gene calls are TRBV6-5 and TRBJ1-1; the D is unclear. V was pared by 2 bases and J by 4 bases, with 11 bases between. The CDR3 is 14 amino acids. Germline-derived CDR1 and CDR2 are MNHEY and SVGAGI.

This rearrangement joins TRBV30 to TRBJ2-7; 8 bases match TRBD1. Germline values: CDR1 GTSNPN, CDR2 SVGIG (reference sequence). This CDR3 is built from 12 residues. Trimming cost V 5 bases and J 6 bases; bases outside gene matches: 6. CDR3 amino acids: CAWDRGQPEQYF. CDR3 bases: TGTGCCTGGGACAGGGGTCAGCCCGAGCAGTACTTC.

The chain uses TRBV4-3 and TRBJ2-3; D is possibly TRBD1 (5 bases). V lost 0 bases and J lost 5, with 15 bases in between. Looked up from germline, CDR1 is LGHNA and CDR2 is YSLEER. The CDR3 extends over 16 amino acids. The CDR3 region has the DNA TGCGCCAGCAGCCAAGAGGCCCGCCTCAGGGAAGATACGCAGTATTTT. Its protein product is CASSQEARLREDTQYF.

As for this clonotype: Its ends do not fully match the called genes, so a read error is possible. This chain joins TRBV5-1 and TRBJ2-4; a possible D gene is TRBD1 (5 bases). The J call may be incorrect, as the DNA end agrees better with TRBJ2-7. Germline-derived CDR1 and CDR2 are SGHRS and YFSETQ. The CDR3 sequence is 13 residues long. CDR3 region: CVSSSAGTYEQYF. In nucleotides, the CDR3 is TGCGTCAGCAGCTCGGCAGGGACCTACGAGCAGTACTTC.

The gene calls are TRBV7-9 and TRBJ2-1, with TRBD1 matching over 7 bases. This CDR3 comprises 14 residues. The V segment lost 3 bases and the J segment 6 bases; nucleotides outside the gene matches: 5. From germline, CDR1 is SEHNR and CDR2 FQNEAQ (reference sequence). CDR3 region: CASSFSDRSNEQFF. The CDR3 DNA reads TGTGCCAGCAGCTTCTCGGACAGGTCCAATGAGCAGTTCTTC.

This clonotype has more than one count but fewer than ten. V and J are TRBV12-3 or TRBV12-4 and TRBJ2-2; D may correspond to TRBD1 or TRBD2 (5 bases each). There are 15 residues in the CDR3. Trimming left V 3 bases short and J 3 bases short, with 11 bases between. CDR3 residues: CASSLGEMDTGELFF. In DNA, the CDR3 is TGTGCCAGCAGTTTGGGGGAAATGGACACCGGGGAGCTGTTTTTT.

The rearrangement joins TRBV20-1 to TRBJ1-6; D gene uncertain. V was trimmed by 0 bases and J by 7 bases, leaving 7 bases between them. CDR3 length equals 13 residues. The germline V gene encodes CDR1 DFQATT and CDR2 SNEGSKA (reference sequence). The CDR3 DNA reads as TGCAGTGCTAGAGATCGCGGCAATTCACCCCTCCACTTT. Translation: CSARDRGNSPLHF.

The chain carries TRBV6-2 or TRBV6-3 and TRBJ2-3, with D unclear. The germline V and J ends were trimmed by 8 bases and 1 base, with 10 bases remaining between them. CDR1 is MNHEY, CDR2 SVGEGT, per germline. CDR3 length: 13 residues. CDR3 in amino acids: CASDLGGTDTQYF. For the CDR3, the DNA is TGTGCCAGCGACCTAGGAGGCACAGATACGCAGTATTTT.

This clonotype was counted between two and nine times. V is TRBV28 and J is TRBJ2-3, with TRBD2 matching 13 bases. This CDR3 has 15 amino acids. Germline values: CDR1 MDHEN, CDR2 SYDVKM. With 7 bases clipped from V and 8 bases from J, the junction kept 9 bases outside the gene matches. CDR3 in DNA: TGTGCCAGCACCCTGGGACTAGCGGGGAGGCTTACGCAGTATTTT. This codes for CASTLGLAGRLTQYF.

The chain links TRBV6-2 or TRBV6-3 to TRBJ2-5, with D possibly TRBD2 on 6 matching bases. The CDR3 has 13 amino acids. Germline CDR1 is MNHEY and CDR2 is SVGEGT. The ends were cut back, 6 bases at V and 0 bases at J, with 8 bases in the middle. CDR3 bases: TGTGCCAGCAGGGCGGGGTACCAAGAGACCCAGTACTTC. Translation: CASRAGYQETQYF.

The V call is TRBV28, the J call TRBJ2-2; D is unresolved. Trimming took 5 bases from V and 1 from J, leaving 5 bases between them. The germline V gene has CDR1 MDHEN and CDR2 SYDVKM. CDR3 length: 13 amino acids. CDR3 region: CASSDENTGELFF. The DNA for the CDR3 is TGTGCCAGCAGTGACGAGAACACCGGGGAGCTGTTTTTT.

This clonotype has more than one count but fewer than ten. In DNA form, the CDR3 reads TGCAGTGCTAGAGAGGGGACAGCGTTGGACAATCAGCCCCAGCATTTT. Amino acid sequence: CSAREGTALDNQPQHF. This chain links TRBV20-1 with TRBJ1-5; 7 bases match TRBD1. The trim removed 0 bases at V and 3 bases at J, leaving 8 bases unmatched. Germline-derived CDR1 and CDR2 are DFQATT and SNEGSKA (reference sequence). The CDR3 contains 16 residues.

This clonotype was detected only once. This chain connects TRBV20-1 to TRBJ2-7, with D unresolved. Trimming cost V 1 base and J 2 bases, with 12 bases left between them. The CDR3 has 14 residues. Germline V gene sequence: CDR1 DFQATT, CDR2 SNEGSKA (reference sequence). The CDR3 loop reads CSARGRASPYEQYF. The CDR3 nucleotides read TGCAGTGCTAGAGGGCGAGCGTCCCCCTACGAGCAGTACTTC.

The chain has TRBV9 and TRBJ2-3; TRBD2 matches 11 bases. The CDR3 has 15 amino acids. V shed 3 bases, J shed 4 bases, and the junction held 4 bases outside the gene matches. Per germline, CDR1 SGDLS and CDR2 YYNGEE. The CDR3 spells CASSAGLADSDTQYF. Written as DNA, the CDR3 is TGTGCCAGCAGCGCGGGACTAGCGGATTCAGATACGCAGTATTTT.

This sequence joins TRBV12-3 or TRBV12-4 and TRBJ2-1; TRBD2 matches at 8 bases. J gave up 7 bases and V 6 bases, and 20 bases lay outside the gene matches. The CDR3 covers 18 residues. In DNA form, the CDR3 reads TGTGCCAGCAGCTCCCACCAGACTAGCGTCTTTGTTGTGAATGAGCAGTTCTTC. This gives the protein CASSSHQTSVFVVNEQFF.

The chain has TRBV20-1 and TRBJ2-1; maybe TRBD2 (6 bases). The germline V and J ends were trimmed by 6 bases and 9 bases, with 15 bases remaining between them. There are 12 residues in the CDR3. The germline V gene has CDR1 DFQATT and CDR2 SNEGSKA (reference sequence). The CDR3 spells CSAQGAGTEQFF. For the CDR3, the DNA is TGCAGTGCCCAAGGCGCGGGAACTGAGCAGTTCTTC.

The chain has TRBV12-3 or TRBV12-4 and TRBJ2-7; D ambiguous. The CDR3 length is 12 residues. Trimming took off 3 bases at V and 6 bases at J, with 9 bases between the two ends. This chain's CDR3 is CASSFNPSEQYF. The CDR3 DNA follows: TGTGCCAGCAGTTTCAACCCGAGCGAGCAGTACTTC.